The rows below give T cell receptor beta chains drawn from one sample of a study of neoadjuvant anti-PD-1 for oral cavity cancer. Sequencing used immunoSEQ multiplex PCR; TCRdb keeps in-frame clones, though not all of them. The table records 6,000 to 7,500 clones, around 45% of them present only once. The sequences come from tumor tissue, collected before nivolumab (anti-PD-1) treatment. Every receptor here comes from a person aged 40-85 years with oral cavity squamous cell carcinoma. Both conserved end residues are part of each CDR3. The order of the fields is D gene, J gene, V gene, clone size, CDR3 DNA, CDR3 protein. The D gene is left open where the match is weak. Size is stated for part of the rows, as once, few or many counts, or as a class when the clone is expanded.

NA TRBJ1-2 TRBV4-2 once TGTGCCAGCAGCCAAGATTTAGGGGAGGGCTACACCTTC CASSQDLGEGYTF
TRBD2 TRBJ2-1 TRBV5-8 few TGTGCCAGCAGCCTCTTAGCGGGGGGGTTCAATGAGCAGTTCTTC CASSLLAGGFNEQFF
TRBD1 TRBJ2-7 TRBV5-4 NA TGTGCCAGCAGCTCGGTGGGACAGGGTACCTCAAAAAGCTACGAGCAGTACTTC CASSSVGQGTSKSYEQYF
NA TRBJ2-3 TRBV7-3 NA TGTGCCAGCAGCTTGGACCCCTCAGATACGCAGTATTTT CASSLDPSDTQYF
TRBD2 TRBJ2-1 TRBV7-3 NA TGTGCCAGCAGCTTCGGGACTAGAGTACCCTTTGAGGGGCAGTTCTTC CASSFGTRVPFEGQFF
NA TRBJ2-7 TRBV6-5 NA TGTGCCAGCAGTTACTCGACTAGCTCCTACGAGCAGTACTTC CASSYSTSSYEQYF
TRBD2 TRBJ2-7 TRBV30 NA TGTGCCTGGAGTGGACTAGCGGGGGGGTACGAGCAGTACTTC CAWSGLAGGYEQYF
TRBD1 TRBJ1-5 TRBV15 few TGTGCCACCAGCAGTCTCGGACAGGGGCAGCAGCCCCAGCATTTT CATSSLGQGQQPQHF
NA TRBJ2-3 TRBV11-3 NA TGTGCCAGCAGCTTTGGTACAGATACGCAGTATTTT CASSFGTDTQYF
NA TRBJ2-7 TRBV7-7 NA TGTGCCAGCAGCTTAGGGACACAAGGTTGGGAGCAGTACTTC CASSLGTQGWEQYF
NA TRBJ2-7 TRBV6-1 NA TGTGCCAGCAGCCCGCTGGGGGGCTCTGAGCAGTACTTC CASSPLGGSEQYF
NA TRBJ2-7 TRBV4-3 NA TGCGCCAGCAGGCAGTCCCACCAAACCGACTACGAGCAGTACTTC CASRQSHQTDYEQYF
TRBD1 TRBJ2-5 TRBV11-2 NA TGTGCCAGCAGCTTGGACAGGGGGGCGACCCAGTACTTC CASSLDRGATQYF
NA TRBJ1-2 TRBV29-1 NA TGCAGCGTTGAAGAAGTTAACAGACCCTCAAACTATGGCTACACCTTC CSVEEVNRPSNYGYTF
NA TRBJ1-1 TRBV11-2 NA TGTGCCAGCAGCTTAATCAGGGTAAATGTGGGGAACACTGAAGCTTTCTTT CASSLIRVNVGNTEAFF
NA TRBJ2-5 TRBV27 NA TGTGCCAGCAGAATAGCAAAAAGTCAGACCCAGTACTTC CASRIAKSQTQYF
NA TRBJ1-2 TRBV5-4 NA TGTGCCAGCAGCTTGGACAGGAGCGGCTACACCTTC CASSLDRSGYTF
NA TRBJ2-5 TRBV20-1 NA TGCAGTGCTAGAGTTCAAGAGACCCAGTACTTC CSARVQETQYF
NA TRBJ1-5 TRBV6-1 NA TGTGCCAGCAGTAAACAGGGAGTTAGCAATCAGCCCCAGCATTTT CASSKQGVSNQPQHF
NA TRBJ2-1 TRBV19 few TGTGCCAGTAGTATCACCGGGAGCGGTGAGCAGTTCTTC CASSITGSGEQFF
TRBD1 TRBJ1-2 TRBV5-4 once TGTGCCAGCAGCCACCCGACAGGGGGCGGCTATGGCTACACCTTC CASSHPTGGGYGYTF
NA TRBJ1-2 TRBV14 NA TGTGCCAGCAGCCAAGATTGGCTGAACTATGGCTACACCTTC CASSQDWLNYGYTF
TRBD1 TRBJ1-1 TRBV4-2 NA TGTGCCAGCAGCCCGGCCCCCGGGACAGGGAGGAACACTGAAGCTTTCTTT CASSPAPGTGRNTEAFF
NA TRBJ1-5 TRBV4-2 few TGTGCCAGCAGCCAAGAAAGGGGAAGGCAGCCCCAGCATTTT CASSQERGRQPQHF
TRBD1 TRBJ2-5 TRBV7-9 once TGTGCCAGCAGCTTAGCGCTTGGATGGGACAGGGGATTCCGAGAGACCCAGTACTTC CASSLALGWDRGFRETQYF
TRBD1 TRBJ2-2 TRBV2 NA TGTGCCAGCAGCCGGGACAGCGCGAACACCGGGGAGCTGTTTTTT CASSRDSANTGELFF
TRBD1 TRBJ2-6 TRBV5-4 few TGTGCCAGCAGAAGGGACAGTAGCTCTGGGGCCAACGTCCTGACTTTC CASRRDSSSGANVLTF
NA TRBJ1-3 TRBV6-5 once TGTGCCAGCAGTTACTCGAGTGGAAACACCATATATTTT CASSYSSGNTIYF
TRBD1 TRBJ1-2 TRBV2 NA TGTGCCAGCAGTCTCGGACAGGCGAGGCTCTATGGCTACACCTTC CASSLGQARLYGYTF
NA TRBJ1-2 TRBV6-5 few TGTGCCAGCAGTTACCGAGGGGGGAACTATGGCTACACCTTC CASSYRGGNYGYTF
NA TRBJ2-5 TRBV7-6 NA TGTGCCAGCATCGAGTGGGCAGGAGGGTTGGAGACCCAGTACTTC CASIEWAGGLETQYF
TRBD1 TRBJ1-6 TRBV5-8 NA TGTGCCAGCAGCTGGGGGGGCAGGGGGCCGAATTCACCCCTCCACTTT CASSWGGRGPNSPLHF
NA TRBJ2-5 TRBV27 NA TGTGCCAGCAGTTTAGGCCTGTGGGAGACCCAGTACTTC CASSLGLWETQYF
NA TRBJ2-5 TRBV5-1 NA TGCGCCAGCAGCATCGACTCGGGGGAGACCCAGTACTTC CASSIDSGETQYF
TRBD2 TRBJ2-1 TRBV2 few TGTGCCAGCAGTGAAGGCGCGGGGGGGCACTCCTACAATGAGCAGTTCTTC CASSEGAGGHSYNEQFF
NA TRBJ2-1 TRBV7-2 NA TGTGCCAGCAGCTTAAACCGGGACAAATCTCAGTTCTTC CASSLNRDKSQFF
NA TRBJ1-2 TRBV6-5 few TGTGCCAGCAGTTACCGGGACCGGGGCTATGGCTACACCTTC CASSYRDRGYGYTF
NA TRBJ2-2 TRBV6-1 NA TGTGCCAGCAGTGGAGGCAGGGTCACCGGGGAGCTGTTTTTT CASSGGRVTGELFF
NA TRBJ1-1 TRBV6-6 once TGTGCCAGCAGTTACGCCAAGAACACTGAAGCTTTCTTT CASSYAKNTEAFF
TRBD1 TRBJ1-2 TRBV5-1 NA TGCGCCAGCAGACCGACAGGGGGCGTCAGATACTATGGCTACACCTTC CASRPTGGVRYYGYTF
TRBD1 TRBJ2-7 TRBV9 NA TGTGCCAGCAGCGTAGACGACAGGGGGCGCCGGCAGTACTTC CASSVDDRGRRQYF
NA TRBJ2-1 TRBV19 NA TGTGCCAGTAGTAGCCACCTGGGGGGGGCAGGTGAGCAGTTCTTC CASSSHLGGAGEQFF
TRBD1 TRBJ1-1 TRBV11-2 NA TGTGCCAGCAGCTTCGGGACAGGGGGTAACACTGAAGCTTTCTTT CASSFGTGGNTEAFF
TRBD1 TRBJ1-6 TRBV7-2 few TGTGCCAGCAGTAAGGGACAGTATAATTCACCCCTCCACTTT CASSKGQYNSPLHF
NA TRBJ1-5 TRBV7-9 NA TGTGCCAGCAGCTTAGGGGGGTCAAGCAATCAGCCCCAGCATTTT CASSLGGSSNQPQHF
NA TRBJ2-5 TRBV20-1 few TGCAGTGCTAGAAGAGAAGAGACCCAGTACTTC CSARREETQYF
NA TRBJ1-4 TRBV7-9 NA TGTGCCAGCAGGGATATAGGGGGAGCGGATGAAAAACTGTTTTTT CASRDIGGADEKLFF
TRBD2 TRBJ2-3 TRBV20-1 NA TGCAGTGCCGGGGGGGTAGATACGCAGTATTTT CSAGGVDTQYF